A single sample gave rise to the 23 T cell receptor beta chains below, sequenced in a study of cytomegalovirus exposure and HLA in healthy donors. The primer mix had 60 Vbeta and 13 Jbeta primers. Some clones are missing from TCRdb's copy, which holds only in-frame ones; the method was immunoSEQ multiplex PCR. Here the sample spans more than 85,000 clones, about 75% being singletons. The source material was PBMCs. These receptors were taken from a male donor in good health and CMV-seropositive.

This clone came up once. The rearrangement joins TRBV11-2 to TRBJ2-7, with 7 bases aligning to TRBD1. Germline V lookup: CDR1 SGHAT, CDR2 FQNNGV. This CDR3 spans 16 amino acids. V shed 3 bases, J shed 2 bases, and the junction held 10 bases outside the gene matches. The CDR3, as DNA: TGTGCCAGCAGCTTTGACTTGGACAGGAGGACCTACGAGCAGTACTTC. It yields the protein CASSFDLDRRTYEQYF.

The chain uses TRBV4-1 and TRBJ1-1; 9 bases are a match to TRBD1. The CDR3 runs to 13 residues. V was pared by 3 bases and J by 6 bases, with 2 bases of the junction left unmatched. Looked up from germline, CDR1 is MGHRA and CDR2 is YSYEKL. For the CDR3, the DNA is TGCGCCAGCAGCCAGAGACAGGGGGCTGAAGCTTTCTTT. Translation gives CASSQRQGAEAFF.

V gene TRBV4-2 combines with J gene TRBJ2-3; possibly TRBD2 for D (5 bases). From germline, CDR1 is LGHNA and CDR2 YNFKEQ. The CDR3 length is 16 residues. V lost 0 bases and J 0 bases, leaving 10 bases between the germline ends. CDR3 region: CASSQDGRESTDTQYF. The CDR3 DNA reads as TGTGCCAGCAGCCAAGACGGACGGGAAAGCACAGATACGCAGTATTTT.

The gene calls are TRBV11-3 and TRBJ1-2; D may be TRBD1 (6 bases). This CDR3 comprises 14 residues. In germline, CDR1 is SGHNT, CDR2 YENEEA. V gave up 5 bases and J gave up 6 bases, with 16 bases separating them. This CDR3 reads CASSEFAGGDGYTF. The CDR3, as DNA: TGTGCCAGCAGCGAGTTTGCGGGGGGCGATGGCTACACCTTC.

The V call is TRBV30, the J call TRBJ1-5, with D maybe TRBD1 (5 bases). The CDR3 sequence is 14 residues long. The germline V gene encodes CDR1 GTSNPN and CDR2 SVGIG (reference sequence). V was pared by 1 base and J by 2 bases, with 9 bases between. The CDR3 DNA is TGTGCCTGGAGTGGGACATTGGGCAATCAGCCCCAGCATTTT. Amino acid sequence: CAWSGTLGNQPQHF.

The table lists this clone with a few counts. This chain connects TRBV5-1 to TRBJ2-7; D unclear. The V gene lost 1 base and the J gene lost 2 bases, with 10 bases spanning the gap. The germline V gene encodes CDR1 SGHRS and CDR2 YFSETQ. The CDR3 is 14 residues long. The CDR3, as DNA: TGCGCCAGCAGCTTGTCAGCAGGAACCTACGAGCAGTACTTC. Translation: CASSLSAGTYEQYF.

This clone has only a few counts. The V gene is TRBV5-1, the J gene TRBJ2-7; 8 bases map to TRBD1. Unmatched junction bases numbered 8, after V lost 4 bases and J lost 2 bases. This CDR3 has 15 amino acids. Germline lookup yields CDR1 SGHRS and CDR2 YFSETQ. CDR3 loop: CASSLRQGLAYEQYF. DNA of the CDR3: TGCGCCAGCAGCCTGCGACAGGGGCTAGCCTACGAGCAGTACTTC.

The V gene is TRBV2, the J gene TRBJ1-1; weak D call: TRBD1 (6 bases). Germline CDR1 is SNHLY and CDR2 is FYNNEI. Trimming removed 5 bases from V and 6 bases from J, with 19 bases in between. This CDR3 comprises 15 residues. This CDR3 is CASSLRDTRGAEAFF. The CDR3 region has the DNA TGTGCCAGCAGTCTCCGGGACACCCGCGGAGCTGAAGCTTTCTTT.

The CDR3 sequence is CASSYNSPSGVTEAFF. The CDR3 region has the DNA TGTGCCAGCAGTTACAACAGCCCCAGCGGTGTCACTGAAGCTTTCTTT. The chain has TRBV6-5 and TRBJ1-1; D ambiguous. Germline V gives CDR1 MNHEY, CDR2 SVGAGI. V dropped 2 bases and J dropped 4 bases, with 17 bases sitting between them. There are 16 residues in the CDR3.

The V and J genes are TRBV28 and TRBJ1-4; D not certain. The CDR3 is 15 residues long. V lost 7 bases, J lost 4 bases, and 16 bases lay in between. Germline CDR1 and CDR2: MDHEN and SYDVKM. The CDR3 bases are TGTGCCAGCATCAAATCCCACGGACTTAATGAAAAACTGTTTTTT. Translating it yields CASIKSHGLNEKLFF.

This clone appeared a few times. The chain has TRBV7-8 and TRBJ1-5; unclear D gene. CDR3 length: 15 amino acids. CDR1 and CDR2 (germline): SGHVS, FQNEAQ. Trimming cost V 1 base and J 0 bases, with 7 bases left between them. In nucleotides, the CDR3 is TGTGCCAGCAGCTTAGTAGACTCTAGCAATCAGCCCCAGCATTTT. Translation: CASSLVDSSNQPQHF.

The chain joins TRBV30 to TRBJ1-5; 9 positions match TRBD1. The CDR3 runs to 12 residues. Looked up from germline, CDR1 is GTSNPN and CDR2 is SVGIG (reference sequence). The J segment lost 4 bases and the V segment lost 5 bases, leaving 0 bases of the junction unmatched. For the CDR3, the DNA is TGTGCCTGGGGGACAGGGAATCAGCCCCAGCATTTT. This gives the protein CAWGTGNQPQHF.

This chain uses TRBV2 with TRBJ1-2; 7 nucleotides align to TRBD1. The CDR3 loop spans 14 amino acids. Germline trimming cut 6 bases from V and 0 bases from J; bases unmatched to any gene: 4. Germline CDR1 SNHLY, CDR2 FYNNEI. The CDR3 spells CASSRGIPNYGYTF. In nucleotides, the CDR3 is TGTGCCAGCAGCAGGGGGATCCCTAACTATGGCTACACCTTC.

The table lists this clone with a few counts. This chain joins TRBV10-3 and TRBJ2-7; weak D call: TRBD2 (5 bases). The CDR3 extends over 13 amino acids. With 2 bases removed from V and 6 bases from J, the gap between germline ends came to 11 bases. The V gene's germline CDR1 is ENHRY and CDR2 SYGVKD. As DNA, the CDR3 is TGTGCCATCAGTGAGGGAGGTGGACGCGAGCAGTACTTC. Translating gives CAISEGGGREQYF.

In DNA, the CDR3 is TGTGCCAGCAGCCAAGAACAGACCCTTTACAATGAGCAGTTCTTC. Amino acids: CASSQEQTLYNEQFF. The rearrangement joins TRBV4-2 to TRBJ2-1; no reliable D call. CDR1 is LGHNA, CDR2 YNFKEQ, per germline. This CDR3 comprises 15 residues. V gave up 0 bases and J gave up 4 bases, with 10 bases separating them.

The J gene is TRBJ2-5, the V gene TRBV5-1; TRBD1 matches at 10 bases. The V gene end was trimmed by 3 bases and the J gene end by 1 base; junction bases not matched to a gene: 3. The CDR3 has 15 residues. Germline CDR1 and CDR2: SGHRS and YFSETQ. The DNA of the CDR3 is TGCGCCAGCAGCTCGGGACAGGGGTCCCAAGAGACCCAGTACTTC. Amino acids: CASSSGQGSQETQYF.

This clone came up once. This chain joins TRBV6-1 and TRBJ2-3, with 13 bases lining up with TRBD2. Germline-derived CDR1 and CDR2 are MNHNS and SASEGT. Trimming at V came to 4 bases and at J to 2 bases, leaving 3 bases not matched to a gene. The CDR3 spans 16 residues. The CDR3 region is CASSAGTSGATDTQYF. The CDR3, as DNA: TGTGCCAGCAGTGCCGGGACTAGCGGGGCCACAGATACGCAGTATTTT.

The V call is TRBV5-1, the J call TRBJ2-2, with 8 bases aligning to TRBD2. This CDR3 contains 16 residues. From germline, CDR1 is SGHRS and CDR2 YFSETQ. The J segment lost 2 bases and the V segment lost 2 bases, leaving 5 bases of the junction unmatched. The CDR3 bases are TGCGCCAGCAGCTTAGCCGGGGGGGGAAACACCGGGGAGCTGTTTTTT. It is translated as CASSLAGGGNTGELFF. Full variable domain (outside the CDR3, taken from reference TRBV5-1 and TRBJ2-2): KAGVTQTPRYLIKTRGQQVTLSCSPISGHRSVSWYQQTPGQGLQFLFEYFSETQRNKGNFPGRFSGRQFSNSRSEMNVSTLELGDSALYLCASSLAGGGNTGELFFGEGSRLTVL.

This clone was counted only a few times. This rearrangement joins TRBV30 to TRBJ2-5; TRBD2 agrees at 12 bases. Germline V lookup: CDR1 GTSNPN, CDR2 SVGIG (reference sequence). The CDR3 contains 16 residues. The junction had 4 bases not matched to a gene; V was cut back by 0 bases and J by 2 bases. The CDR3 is CAWSVGLAGGQETQYF. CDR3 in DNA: TGTGCCTGGAGTGTCGGCCTAGCGGGGGGGCAAGAGACCCAGTACTTC.

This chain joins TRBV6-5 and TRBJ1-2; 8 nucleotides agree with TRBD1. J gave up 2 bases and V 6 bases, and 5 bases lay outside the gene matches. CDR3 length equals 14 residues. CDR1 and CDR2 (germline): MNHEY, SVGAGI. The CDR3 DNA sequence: TGTGCCAGCAGCCAGACAGGGGAAAACTATGGCTACACCTTC. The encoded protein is CASSQTGENYGYTF.

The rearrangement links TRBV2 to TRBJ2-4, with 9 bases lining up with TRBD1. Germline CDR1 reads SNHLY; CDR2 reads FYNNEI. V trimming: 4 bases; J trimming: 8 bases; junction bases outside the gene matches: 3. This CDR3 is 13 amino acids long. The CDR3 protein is CASSGDRVDIQYF. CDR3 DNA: TGTGCCAGCAGTGGGGACAGGGTAGACATTCAGTACTTC. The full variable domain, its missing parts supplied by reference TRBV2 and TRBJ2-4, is EPEVTQTPSHQVTQMGQEVILRCVPISNHLYFYWYRQILGQKVEFLVSFYNNEISEKSEIFDDQFSVERPDGSNFTLKIRSTKLEDSAMYFCASSGDRVDIQYFGAGTRLSVL.

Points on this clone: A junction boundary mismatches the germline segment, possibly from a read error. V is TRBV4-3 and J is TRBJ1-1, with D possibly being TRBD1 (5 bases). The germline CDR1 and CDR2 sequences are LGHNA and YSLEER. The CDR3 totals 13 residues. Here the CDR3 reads CASSRLLGTEAFF. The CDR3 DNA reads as TGCGCCAGCAGCCGGCTACTTGGGACTGAAGCCTTCTTT.

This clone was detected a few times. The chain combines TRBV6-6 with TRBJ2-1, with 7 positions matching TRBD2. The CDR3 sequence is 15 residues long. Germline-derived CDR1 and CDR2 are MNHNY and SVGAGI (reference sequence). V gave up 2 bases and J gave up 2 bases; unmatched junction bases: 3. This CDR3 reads CASSYGGGTYNEQFF. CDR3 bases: TGTGCCAGCAGTTACGGCGGGGGAACCTACAATGAGCAGTTCTTC.